The text below deals with one T cell receptor beta chain. Germline V CDR1 and CDR2: SGHNT, YENEEA. This CDR3 spans 13 amino acids. V lost 5 bases, J lost 1 base, and 9 bases lay in between. This specimen belongs to a study of graft-versus-host responses after intestinal transplantation. Study summary: All of the recipients had induction that used anti-thymocyte globulin, then tacrolimus and steroids for 2 to 3 years.

Here immunoSEQ multiplex PCR was the method, and the copy in TCRdb shows in-frame clones only, minus some. In the table there are 45,000 to 55,000 clones, more than 80% of which are singletons. The sample was PBMCs, taken roughly 660 days after intestinal transplant. This clonotype was sampled from a human patient who received an intestinal transplant, so some T cells may come from the graft donor. The chain combines TRBV11-3 with TRBJ2-7; perhaps TRBD1 as D (6 bases). The CDR3 spells CASSPRGSYEQYF. In nucleotides, the CDR3 is TGTGCCAGCAGCCCGAGGGGGTCCTACGAGCAGTACTTC.